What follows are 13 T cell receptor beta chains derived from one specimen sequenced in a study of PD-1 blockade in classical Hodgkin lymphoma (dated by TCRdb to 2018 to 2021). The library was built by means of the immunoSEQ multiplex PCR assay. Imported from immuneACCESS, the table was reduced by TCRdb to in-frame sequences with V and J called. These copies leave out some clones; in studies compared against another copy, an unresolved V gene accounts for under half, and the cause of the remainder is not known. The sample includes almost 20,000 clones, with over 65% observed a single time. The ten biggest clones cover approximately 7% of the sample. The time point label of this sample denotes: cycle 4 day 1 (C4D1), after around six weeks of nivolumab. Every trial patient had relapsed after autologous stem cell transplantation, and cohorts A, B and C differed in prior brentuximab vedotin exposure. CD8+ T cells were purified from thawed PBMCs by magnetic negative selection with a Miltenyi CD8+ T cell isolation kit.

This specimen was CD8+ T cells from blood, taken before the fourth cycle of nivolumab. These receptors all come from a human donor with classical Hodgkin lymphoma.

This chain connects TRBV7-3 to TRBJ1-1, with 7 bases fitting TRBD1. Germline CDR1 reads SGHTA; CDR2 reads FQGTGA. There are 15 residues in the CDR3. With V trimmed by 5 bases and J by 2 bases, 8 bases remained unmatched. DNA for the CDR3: TGTGCCAGCAGCCTACAAACAGGGGAAAACACTGAAGCTTTCTTT. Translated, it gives CASSLQTGENTEAFF.

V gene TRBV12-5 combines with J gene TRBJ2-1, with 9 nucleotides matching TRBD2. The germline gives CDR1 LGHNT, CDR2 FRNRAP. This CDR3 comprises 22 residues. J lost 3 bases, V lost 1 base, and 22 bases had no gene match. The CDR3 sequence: CASGLAPGLGGSAGGRYNEQFF. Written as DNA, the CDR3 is TGTGCTAGTGGTTTGGCCCCGGGCCTCGGCGGCTCAGCGGGGGGCCGCTACAATGAGCAGTTCTTC.

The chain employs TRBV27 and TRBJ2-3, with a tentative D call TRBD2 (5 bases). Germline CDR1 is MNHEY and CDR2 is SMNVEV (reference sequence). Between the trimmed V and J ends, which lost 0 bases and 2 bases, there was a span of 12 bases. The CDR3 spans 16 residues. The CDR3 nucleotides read TGTGCCAGCAGTTTATCGGTAACAGACTACACAGATACGCAGTATTTT. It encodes CASSLSVTDYTDTQYF.

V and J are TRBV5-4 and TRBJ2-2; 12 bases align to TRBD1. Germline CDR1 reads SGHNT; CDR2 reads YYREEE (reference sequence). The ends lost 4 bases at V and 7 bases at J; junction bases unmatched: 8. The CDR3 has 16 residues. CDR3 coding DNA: TGTGCCAGCAGCATTGGGACAGGGGGCGTCCACGGGGAGCTGTTTTTT. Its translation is CASSIGTGGVHGELFF. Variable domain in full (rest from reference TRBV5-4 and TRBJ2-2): ETGVTQSPTHLIKTRGQQVTLRCSSQSGHNTVSWYQQALGQGPQFIFQYYREEENGRGNFPPRFSGLQFPNYSSELNVNALELDDSALYLCASSIGTGGVHGELFFGEGSRLTVL.

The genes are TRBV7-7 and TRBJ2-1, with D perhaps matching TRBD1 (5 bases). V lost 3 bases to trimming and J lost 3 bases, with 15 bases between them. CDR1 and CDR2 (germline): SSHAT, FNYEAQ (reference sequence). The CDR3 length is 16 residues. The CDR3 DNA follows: TGTGCCAGCAGCTTGCAGGGAATGGTTGGCTACAATGAGCAGTTCTTC. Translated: CASSLQGMVGYNEQFF.

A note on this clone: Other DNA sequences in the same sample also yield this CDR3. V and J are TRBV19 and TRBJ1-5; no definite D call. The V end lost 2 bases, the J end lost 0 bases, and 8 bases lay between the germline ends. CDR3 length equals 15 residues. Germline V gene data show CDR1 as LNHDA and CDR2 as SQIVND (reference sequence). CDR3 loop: CASSITANSNQPQHF. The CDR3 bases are TGTGCCAGTAGTATAACTGCAAATAGCAATCAGCCCCAGCATTTT.

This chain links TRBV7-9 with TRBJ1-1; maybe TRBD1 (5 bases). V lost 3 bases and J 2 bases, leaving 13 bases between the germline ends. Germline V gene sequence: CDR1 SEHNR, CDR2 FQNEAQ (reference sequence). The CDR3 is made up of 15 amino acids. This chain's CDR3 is CASSFRVTPNTEAFF. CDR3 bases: TGTGCCAGCAGCTTCAGGGTTACCCCTAACACTGAAGCTTTCTTT. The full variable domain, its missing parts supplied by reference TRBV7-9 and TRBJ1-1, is DTGVSQNPRHKITKRGQNVTFRCDPISEHNRLYWYRQTLGQGPEFLTYFQNEAQLEKSRLLSDRFSAERPKGSFSTLEIQRTEQGDSAMYLCASSFRVTPNTEAFFGQGTRLTVV.

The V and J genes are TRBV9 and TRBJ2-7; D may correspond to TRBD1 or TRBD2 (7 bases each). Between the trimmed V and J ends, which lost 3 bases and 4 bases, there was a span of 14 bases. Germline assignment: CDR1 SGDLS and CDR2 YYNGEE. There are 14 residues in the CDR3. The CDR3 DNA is TGTGCCAGCAGCGAGACAGGGAGGGGTTACGAGCAGTACTTC. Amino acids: CASSETGRGYEQYF.

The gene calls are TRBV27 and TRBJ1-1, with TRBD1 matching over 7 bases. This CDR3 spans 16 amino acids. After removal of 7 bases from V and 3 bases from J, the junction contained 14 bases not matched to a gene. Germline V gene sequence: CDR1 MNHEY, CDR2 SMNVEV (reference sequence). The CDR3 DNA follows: TGTGCCAGCACCCCCGCGGCGGGGAGGGGGCACACTGAAGCTTTCTTT. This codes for CASTPAAGRGHTEAFF.

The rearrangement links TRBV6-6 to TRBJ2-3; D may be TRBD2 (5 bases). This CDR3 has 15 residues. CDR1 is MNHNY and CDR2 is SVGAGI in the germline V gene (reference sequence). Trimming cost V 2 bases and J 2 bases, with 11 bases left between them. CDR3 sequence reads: CASSYTGLNTDTQYF. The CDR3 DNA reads TGTGCCAGCAGTTACACCGGACTGAACACAGATACGCAGTATTTT.

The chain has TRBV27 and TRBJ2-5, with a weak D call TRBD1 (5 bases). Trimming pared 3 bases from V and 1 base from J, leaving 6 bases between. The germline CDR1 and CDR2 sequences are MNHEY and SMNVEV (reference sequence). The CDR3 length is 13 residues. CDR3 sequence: CASSFQGQETQYF. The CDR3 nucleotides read TGTGCCAGCAGTTTTCAGGGCCAAGAGACCCAGTACTTC.

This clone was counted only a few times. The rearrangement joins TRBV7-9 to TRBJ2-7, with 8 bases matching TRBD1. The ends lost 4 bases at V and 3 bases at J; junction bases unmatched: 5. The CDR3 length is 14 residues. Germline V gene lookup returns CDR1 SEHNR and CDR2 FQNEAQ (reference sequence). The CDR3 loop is CASSYAGQGYEQYF. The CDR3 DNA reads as TGTGCCAGCAGCTACGCCGGACAGGGCTACGAGCAGTACTTC.

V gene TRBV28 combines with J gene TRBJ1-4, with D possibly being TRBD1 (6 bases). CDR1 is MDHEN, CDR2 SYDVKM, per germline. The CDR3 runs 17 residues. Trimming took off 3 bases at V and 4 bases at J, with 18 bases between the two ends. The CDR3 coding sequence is TGTGCCAGCAGTTTGTGGGCACAGGGATGGGGTAATGAAAAACTGTTTTTT. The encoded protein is CASSLWAQGWGNEKLFF.